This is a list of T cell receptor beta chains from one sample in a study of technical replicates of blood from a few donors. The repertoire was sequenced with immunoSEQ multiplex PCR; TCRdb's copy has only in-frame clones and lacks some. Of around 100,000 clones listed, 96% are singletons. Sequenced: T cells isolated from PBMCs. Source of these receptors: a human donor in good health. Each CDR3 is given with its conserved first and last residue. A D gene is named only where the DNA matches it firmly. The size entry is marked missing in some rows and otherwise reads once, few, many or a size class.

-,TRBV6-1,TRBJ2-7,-,CASTIGTQGVSEQYF,TGTGCCAGCACCATAGGGACACAGGGTGTGAGCGAGCAGTACTTC
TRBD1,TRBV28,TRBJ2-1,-,CASSPLDRGHNEQFF,TGTGCCAGCAGTCCCCTGGACAGGGGGCACAATGAGCAGTTCTTC
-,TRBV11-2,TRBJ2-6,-,CASSPGVGWGANVLTF,TGTGCCAGCAGTCCAGGGGTCGGATGGGGGGCCAACGTCCTGACTTTC
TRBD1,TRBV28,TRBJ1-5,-,CASRIRQGTTDF,TGTGCCAGCAGAATTAGACAGGGAACCACGGATTTT
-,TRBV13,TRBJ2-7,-,CASSLVGGGYEQYF,TGTGCCAGCAGCTTAGTCGGGGGTGGCTACGAGCAGTACTTC
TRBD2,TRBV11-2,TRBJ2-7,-,CASSLELAGGIYEQYF,TGTGCCAGCAGCTTAGAGTTGGCGGGGGGGATCTACGAGCAGTACTTC
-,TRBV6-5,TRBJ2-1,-,CASMTVKNEQFF,TGTGCCAGCATGACAGTTAAGAATGAGCAGTTCTTC
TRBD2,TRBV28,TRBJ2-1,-,CASSLGVAGDLFDEQFF,TGTGCCAGCAGTTTAGGGGTAGCGGGAGACTTATTCGATGAGCAGTTCTTC
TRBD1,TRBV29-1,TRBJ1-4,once,CSATTGGLEKLFF,TGCAGCGCTACGACAGGGGGCTTAGAAAAACTGTTTTTT
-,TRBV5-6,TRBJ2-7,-,CASSLLVEIYEQYF,TGTGCCAGCAGCTTGTTAGTTGAGATTTACGAGCAGTACTTC